This TCR beta chain was retrieved from a study of blood T cell repertoires in COVID-19. Study-level background: Both acute and convalescent COVID-19 samples were obtained from the United States, Italy and Spain.

Assay used: immunoSEQ multiplex PCR; TCRdb lists only in-frame clones, some missing. This sample yields roughly 250,000 clones, of which about 85% are seen a single time; more than 6% belongs to the top ten. Input material: peripheral blood. The TCR sequence derives from a man between 60 and 70 years old who had recovered from COVID-19.

DNA of the CDR3: TGTGCCAGCAGCATCCCCCGCGGACAGCCGAACTATGGCTACACCTTC. Protein sequence: CASSIPRGQPNYGYTF. V usage is TRBV9 and J usage is TRBJ1-2, with a weak D call TRBD1 (6 bases). The V end lost 4 bases, the J end lost 2 bases, and 18 bases lay between the germline ends. This CDR3 is 16 amino acids long. The germline CDR1 and CDR2 sequences are SGDLS and YYNGEE.